This T cell receptor beta chain was found in a study of tumor-infiltrating lymphocytes in primary liver carcinoma. Investigators took RNA and DNA out together from about 20-30 mg of unsorted bulk tissue. Constant-region priming of roughly 490 ng total RNA yielded TCR beta cDNA. Three-round nested multiplex PCR performed with slightly modified ARM-PCR produced the TCR beta libraries. One entry per CDR3 protein results from TCRdb running MiXCR on the multiplex PCR reads. The sample consists of 95,000 to 150,000 distinct CDR3 sequences, 50% to 65% of them appearing once. Sequencing input: liver tumor tissue from sampling region 1. Regarding subset: tumor region T1, superior pole. The sequence came from a woman in her fifties or sixties with primary liver carcinoma and hepatitis B virus infection.

This CDR3 is CASSLQLNTEAFF. CDR3 nucleotide sequence: TGCGCCAGCAGCTTACAGCTGAACACTGAAGCTTTCTTT. V is TRBV5-1 and J is TRBJ1-1; D is unresolved. V was shortened by 2 bases and J by 0 bases, with 5 bases between the two germline ends. Germline V gene lookup returns CDR1 SGHRS and CDR2 YFSETQ. This CDR3 has 13 residues.